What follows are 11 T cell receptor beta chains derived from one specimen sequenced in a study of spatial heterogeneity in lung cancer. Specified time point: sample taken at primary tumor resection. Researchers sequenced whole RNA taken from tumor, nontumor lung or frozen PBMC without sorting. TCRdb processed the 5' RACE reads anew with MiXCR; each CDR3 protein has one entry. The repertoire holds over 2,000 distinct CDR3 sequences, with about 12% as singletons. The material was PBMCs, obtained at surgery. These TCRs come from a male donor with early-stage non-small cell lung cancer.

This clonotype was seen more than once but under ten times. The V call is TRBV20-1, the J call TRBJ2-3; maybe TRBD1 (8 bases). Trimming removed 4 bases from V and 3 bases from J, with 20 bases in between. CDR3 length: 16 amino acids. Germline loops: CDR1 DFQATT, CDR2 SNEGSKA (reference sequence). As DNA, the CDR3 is TGCAGTGCTACGACTCAGACAGGGGAGGGGACAGATACGCAGTATTTT. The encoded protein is CSATTQTGEGTDTQYF.

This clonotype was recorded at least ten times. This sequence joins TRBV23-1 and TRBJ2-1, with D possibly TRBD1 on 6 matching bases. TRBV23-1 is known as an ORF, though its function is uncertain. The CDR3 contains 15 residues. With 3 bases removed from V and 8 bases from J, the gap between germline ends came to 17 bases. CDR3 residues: CASSHGGRGSDEQFF. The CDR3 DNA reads TGCGCCAGCAGTCACGGCGGCAGGGGATCGGATGAGCAGTTCTTC.

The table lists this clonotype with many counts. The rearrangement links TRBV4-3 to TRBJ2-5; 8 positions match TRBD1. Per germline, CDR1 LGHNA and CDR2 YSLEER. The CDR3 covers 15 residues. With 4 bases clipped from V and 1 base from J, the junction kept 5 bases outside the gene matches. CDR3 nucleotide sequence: TGCGCCAGCAGCCCCAACAGGGGGGCCCAAGAGACCCAGTACTTC. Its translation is CASSPNRGAQETQYF.

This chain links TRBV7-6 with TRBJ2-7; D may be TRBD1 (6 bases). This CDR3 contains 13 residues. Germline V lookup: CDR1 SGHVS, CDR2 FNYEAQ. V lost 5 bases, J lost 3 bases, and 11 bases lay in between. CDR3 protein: CASSPGQFYEQYF. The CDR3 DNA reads TGTGCCAGCAGCCCCGGACAGTTCTACGAGCAGTACTTC.

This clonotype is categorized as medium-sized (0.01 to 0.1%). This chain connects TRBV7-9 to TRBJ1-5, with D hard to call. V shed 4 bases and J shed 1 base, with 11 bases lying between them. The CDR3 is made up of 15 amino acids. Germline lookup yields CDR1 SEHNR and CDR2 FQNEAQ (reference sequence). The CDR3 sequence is CASSSTTRSNQPQHF. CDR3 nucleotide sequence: TGTGCCAGCAGCTCGACTACGAGGAGCAATCAGCCCCAGCATTTT.

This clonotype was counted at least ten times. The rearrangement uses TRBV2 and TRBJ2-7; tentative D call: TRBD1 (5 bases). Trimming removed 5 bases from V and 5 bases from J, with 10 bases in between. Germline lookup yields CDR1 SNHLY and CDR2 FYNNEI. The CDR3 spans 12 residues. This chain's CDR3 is CASSLSGNEQYF. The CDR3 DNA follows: TGTGCCAGCAGTCTCTCAGGGAACGAGCAGTACTTC.

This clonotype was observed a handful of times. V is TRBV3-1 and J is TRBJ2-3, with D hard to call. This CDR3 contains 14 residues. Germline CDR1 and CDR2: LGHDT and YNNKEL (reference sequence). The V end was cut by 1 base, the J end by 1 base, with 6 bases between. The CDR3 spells CASSQGGRTDTQYF. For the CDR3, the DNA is TGTGCCAGCAGCCAAGGGGGTCGCACAGATACGCAGTATTTT.

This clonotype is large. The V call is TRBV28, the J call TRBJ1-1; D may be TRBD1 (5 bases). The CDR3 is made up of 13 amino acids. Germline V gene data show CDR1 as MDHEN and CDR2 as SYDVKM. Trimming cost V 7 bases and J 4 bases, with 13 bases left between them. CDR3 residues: CASTWAGTTEAFF. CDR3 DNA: TGTGCCAGCACTTGGGCTGGGACCACTGAAGCTTTCTTT.

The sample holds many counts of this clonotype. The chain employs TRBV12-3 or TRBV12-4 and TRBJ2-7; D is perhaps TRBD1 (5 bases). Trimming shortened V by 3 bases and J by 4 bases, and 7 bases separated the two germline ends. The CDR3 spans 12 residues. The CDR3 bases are TGTGCCAGCAGTTTGAAGGGGTACGAGCAGTACTTC. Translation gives CASSLKGYEQYF.

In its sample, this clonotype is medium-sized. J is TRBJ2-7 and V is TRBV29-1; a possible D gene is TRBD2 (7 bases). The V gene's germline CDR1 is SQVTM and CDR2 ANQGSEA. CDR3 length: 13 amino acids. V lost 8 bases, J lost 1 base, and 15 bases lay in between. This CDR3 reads CSSREGESYEQYF. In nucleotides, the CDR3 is TGCAGCTCCAGGGAGGGGGAGTCCTACGAGCAGTACTTC.

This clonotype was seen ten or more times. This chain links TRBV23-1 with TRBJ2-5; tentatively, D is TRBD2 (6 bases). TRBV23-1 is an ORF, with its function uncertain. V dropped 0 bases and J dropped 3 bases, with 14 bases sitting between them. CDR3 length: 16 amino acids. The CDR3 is CASSQSPRGFEETQYF. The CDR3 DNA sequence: TGCGCCAGCAGTCAATCCCCCCGGGGGTTCGAAGAGACCCAGTACTTC.